The 14 T cell receptor beta chains presented below share a single source sample, sequenced in a study of blood T cell repertoires in COVID-19. Sequencing used immunoSEQ multiplex PCR; TCRdb keeps in-frame clones, though not all of them. Among roughly 99,000 clones listed, about 80% were seen once. The sequencing sample was made of peripheral blood. The receptor set was obtained from a man in his 70s with acute or convalescent COVID-19.

J is TRBJ2-7 and V is TRBV11-2, with a weak D call TRBD1 (5 bases). The germline gives CDR1 SGHAT, CDR2 FQNNGV. The CDR3 is 13 amino acids. The V end lost 1 base, the J end lost 2 bases, and 6 bases lay between the germline ends. The CDR3: CASSLGQTYEQYF. CDR3 bases: TGTGCCAGCAGCTTAGGACAGACCTACGAGCAGTACTTC.

This clone was counted between two and nine times. This chain links TRBV7-9 with TRBJ2-6; TRBD1 is a possible D gene (5 bases). The length of the CDR3 is 15 residues. The germline gives CDR1 SEHNR, CDR2 FQNEAQ (reference sequence). Trimming pared 5 bases from V and 3 bases from J, leaving 11 bases between. The CDR3 DNA is TGTGCCAGCAGCATAAGGGGTGTTGGGGCCAACGTCCTGACTTTC. Its translation: CASSIRGVGANVLTF.

The table lists this clone with a few counts. This chain joins TRBV7-8 and TRBJ1-3; 8 bases align to TRBD1. The V gene end was trimmed by 4 bases and the J gene end by 0 bases; junction bases not matched to a gene: 11. CDR3 length equals 18 residues. CDR1 and CDR2 (germline): SGHVS, FQNEAQ. The CDR3 spells CASSYLTGTGLSGNTIYF. The CDR3 DNA is TGTGCCAGCAGCTATCTGACCGGGACAGGACTCTCTGGAAACACCATATATTTT.

This clone turned up a few times. The chain links TRBV5-1 to TRBJ1-5; 9 bases are a match to TRBD1. Per the germline V gene, CDR1 is SGHRS and CDR2 is YFSETQ. This CDR3 contains 15 residues. J gave up 3 bases and V 4 bases, and 5 bases lay outside the gene matches. The DNA for the CDR3 is TGCGCCAGCAGCCTACGGACAGGGGACAATCAGCCCCAGCATTTT. This encodes CASSLRTGDNQPQHF.

Concerning this clone: The sample carries other DNA sequences with the same CDR3. The chain recombines TRBV3-1 (or the pseudogene TRBV3-2) with TRBJ1-5; tentative D call: TRBD1 (5 bases). The CDR3 is made up of 15 amino acids. Trimming pared 1 base from V and 4 bases from J, leaving 11 bases between. CDR1 and CDR2 from the germline V gene are LGHDT and YNNKEL (reference sequence). CDR3 bases: TGTGCCAGCAGCCAAGGAGCAGGGCCTAATCAGCCCCAGCATTTT. As protein: CASSQGAGPNQPQHF.

The genes are TRBV18 and TRBJ2-5; D gene ambiguous. Germline CDR1 and CDR2: KGHSH and LQKENI. V was trimmed by 3 bases and J by 5 bases, leaving 10 bases between them. The CDR3 has 13 residues. CDR3 loop: CASSPLGRETQYF. The CDR3 DNA sequence: TGTGCCAGCTCACCTCTGGGCCGCGAGACCCAGTACTTC.

The V call is TRBV9, the J call TRBJ1-3; D gene uncertain. Trimming removed 3 bases from V and 1 base from J, with 11 bases in between. CDR1 is SGDLS, CDR2 YYNGEE, per germline. This CDR3 contains 15 residues. The CDR3 region is CASSASGLSGNTIYF. The CDR3 nucleotides are TGTGCCAGCAGCGCGAGCGGGTTATCTGGAAACACCATATATTTT.

Only one count was recorded for this clone. This rearrangement joins TRBV27 to TRBJ2-3; 13 nucleotides match TRBD2. Germline CDR1 MNHEY, CDR2 SMNVEV (reference sequence). The CDR3 contains 15 residues. Germline trimming cut 4 bases from V and 3 bases from J; bases unmatched to any gene: 1. DNA of the CDR3: TGTGCCAGCAGTTCGGGACTAGCGGGGACAGATACGCAGTATTTT. Amino acids: CASSSGLAGTDTQYF.

The chain combines TRBV19 with TRBJ1-5; D uncertain. The CDR3 extends over 13 amino acids. Trimming took 5 bases from V and 5 from J, leaving 10 bases between them. Per germline, CDR1 LNHDA and CDR2 SQIVND (reference sequence). The CDR3 bases are TGTGCCAGTAGTCCCTATGCGGATCAGCCCCAGCATTTT. Translating it yields CASSPYADQPQHF.

The chain links TRBV6-1 to TRBJ2-5, with D tentatively TRBD1 (5 bases). In germline, CDR1 is MNHNS, CDR2 SASEGT. This CDR3 is 13 amino acids long. V was pared by 3 bases and J by 4 bases, with 9 bases between. CDR3 sequence (DNA): TGTGCCAGCAGTGATCGTCAGGGAGAGACCCAGTACTTC. It codes for CASSDRQGETQYF.

V is TRBV18 and J is TRBJ1-2; D perhaps matches TRBD1 (5 bases). V was clipped by 7 bases and J by 3 bases, with 18 bases between them. The CDR3 sequence is 15 residues long. Germline CDR1 KGHSH, CDR2 LQKENI. CDR3 DNA: TGTGCCAGCTTACTTGCCCTGGGACTTCACTATGGCTACACCTTC. Translated, it gives CASLLALGLHYGYTF.

About this clone itself: Other DNA sequences within the sample encode an identical CDR3. The V gene is TRBV19, the J gene TRBJ2-5, with TRBD2 matching 9 bases. J was trimmed by 2 bases and V by 2 bases; bases with no gene match: 6. The CDR3 spans 16 residues. CDR1 is LNHDA and CDR2 is SQIVND in the germline V gene (reference sequence). CDR3 loop: CASSIMASGVQETQYF. The CDR3, as DNA: TGTGCCAGTAGTATAATGGCTAGCGGGGTACAAGAGACCCAGTACTTC.

CDR3 coding DNA: TGTGCCAGCAGTTACGACAGGGGGTCCAACACTGAAGCTTTCTTT. Its translation is CASSYDRGSNTEAFF. The rearrangement uses TRBV6-5 and TRBJ1-1; 9 bases line up with TRBD1. Trimming at V came to 2 bases and at J to 2 bases, leaving 3 bases not matched to a gene. CDR1 is MNHEY and CDR2 is SVGAGI in the germline V gene. The CDR3 runs to 15 residues.

The rearrangement links TRBV4-2 to TRBJ1-4; TRBD1 matches at 7 bases. Germline lookup yields CDR1 LGHNA and CDR2 YNFKEQ. With 5 bases clipped from V and 5 bases from J, the junction kept 8 bases outside the gene matches. CDR3 size: 15 residues. The CDR3 DNA is TGTGCCAGCAGCGACAGGGAGCTGCTAAATGAAAAACTGTTTTTT. Its translation is CASSDRELLNEKLFF.